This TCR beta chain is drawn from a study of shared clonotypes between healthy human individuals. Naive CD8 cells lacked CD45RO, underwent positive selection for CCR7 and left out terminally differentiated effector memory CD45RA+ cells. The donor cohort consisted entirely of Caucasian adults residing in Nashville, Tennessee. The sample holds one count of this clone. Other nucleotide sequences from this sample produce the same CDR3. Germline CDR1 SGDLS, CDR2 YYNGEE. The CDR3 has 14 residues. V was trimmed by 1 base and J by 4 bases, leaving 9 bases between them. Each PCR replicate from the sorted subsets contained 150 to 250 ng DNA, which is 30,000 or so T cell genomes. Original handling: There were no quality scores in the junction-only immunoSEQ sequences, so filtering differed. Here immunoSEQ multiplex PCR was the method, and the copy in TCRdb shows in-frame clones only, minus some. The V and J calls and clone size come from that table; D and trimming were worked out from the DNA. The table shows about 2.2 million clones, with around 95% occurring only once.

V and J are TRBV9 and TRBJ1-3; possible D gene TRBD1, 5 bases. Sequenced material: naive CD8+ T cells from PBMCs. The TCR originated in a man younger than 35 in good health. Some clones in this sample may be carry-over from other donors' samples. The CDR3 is CASSVSGTGNTIYF. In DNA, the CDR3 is TGTGCCAGCAGCGTATCAGGGACCGGAAACACCATATATTTT.